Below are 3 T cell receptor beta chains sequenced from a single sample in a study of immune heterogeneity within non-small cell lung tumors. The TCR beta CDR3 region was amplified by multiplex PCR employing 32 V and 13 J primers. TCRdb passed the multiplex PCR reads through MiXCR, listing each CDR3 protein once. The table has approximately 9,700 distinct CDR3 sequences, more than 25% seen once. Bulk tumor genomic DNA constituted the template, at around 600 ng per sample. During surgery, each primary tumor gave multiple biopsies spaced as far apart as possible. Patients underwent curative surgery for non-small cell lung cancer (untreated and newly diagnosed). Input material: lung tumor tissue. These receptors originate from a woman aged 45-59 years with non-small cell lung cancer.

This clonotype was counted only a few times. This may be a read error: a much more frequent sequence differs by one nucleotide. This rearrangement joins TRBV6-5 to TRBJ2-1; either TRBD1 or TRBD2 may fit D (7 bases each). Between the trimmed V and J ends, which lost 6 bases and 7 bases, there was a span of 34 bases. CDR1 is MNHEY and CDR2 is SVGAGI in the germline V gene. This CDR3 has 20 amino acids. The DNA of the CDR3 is TGTGCCAGCAGCTACCTGCCGGCCAGGGGGTGGACTGGCGGGGGAAATGAGCAGTTCTTC. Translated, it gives CASSYLPARGWTGGGNEQFF.

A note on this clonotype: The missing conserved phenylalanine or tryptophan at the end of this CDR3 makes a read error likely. CDR3 sequence reads: CASSEDRGSYEQYL. The CDR3 region has the DNA TGTGCCAGCAGTGAAGACAGGGGCTCCTACGAGCAGTACCTC. The chain links TRBV6-1 to TRBJ2-7, with 7 nucleotides matching TRBD1. The CDR3 totals 14 residues. V shed 1 base and J 0 bases; nucleotides not matched to a gene: 0. Germline lookup yields CDR1 MNHNS and CDR2 SASEGT.

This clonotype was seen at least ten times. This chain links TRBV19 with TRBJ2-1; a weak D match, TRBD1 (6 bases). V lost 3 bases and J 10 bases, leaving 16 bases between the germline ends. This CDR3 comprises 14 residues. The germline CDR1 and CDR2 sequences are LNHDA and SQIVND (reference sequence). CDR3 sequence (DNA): TGTGCCAGTAGTATTAGTACAGGGCGAAACGAGCAGTTCTTC. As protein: CASSISTGRNEQFF.